The present entry profiles one T cell receptor beta chain with its context. The antigen is unknown. The record originates from a study of cytomegalovirus exposure and HLA in healthy donors. Regarding the study as a whole: Later analysis demonstrated an association between a missense DCLRE1C variant and TCR beta V- and J-gene trimming. Researchers catalogued around 150 TCR beta chains as cytomegalovirus-associated. HLA-A and HLA-B allele assignments for most subjects were reportedly predicted accurately using TCR beta sequences.

At sampling all donors were nominally healthy, likely with unrecorded immune exposures. CDR1 and CDR2 (germline): MNHEY, SVGAGI. This CDR3 has 14 amino acids. Trimming took 2 bases from V and 1 from J; bases not matched to a gene: 1. Both 60 Vbeta primers and 13 Jbeta primers went into the PCR. Profiling relied on immunoSEQ multiplex PCR, and the TCRdb table lists in-frame clones only, not all of them. The table shows 90,000 to 100,000 clones, with 78% occurring only once. Sequenced material: PBMCs. The chain couples TRBV6-5 to TRBJ1-1; 7 nucleotides line up with TRBD1. The origin of this receptor is a woman in her sixties in good health and CMV-seronegative. The CDR3 DNA reads as TGTGCCAGCAGTTACAGGGACAGGAACACTGAAGCTTTCTTT. This sequence encodes CASSYRDRNTEAFF.